This T cell receptor beta chain was observed in a study of OX40 agonist ivuxolimab in advanced cancers. Study details: Participants, approximately 83% male, averaged approximately 56 years of age, ranging from about 23 to 85. General study results and limits: Clonal expansion by week 6 occurred in CD4+ and CD8+ blood T cells (at 0.1 to 3.0 mg/kg). Low normalized clonal expansion also occurred in some nonresponding patients.

The CDR3 spans 15 residues. Germline V gene lookup returns CDR1 SGHRS and CDR2 YFSETQ. Repertoires were generated with immunoSEQ multiplex PCR, while TCRdb's copy carries only in-frame clones and drops some. The sample gives 30,000 to 40,000 clones, about three quarters of which show up once; around a tenth is in the top ten. Worth noting for this clone: Its antigen is unidentified.

V usage is TRBV5-1 and J usage is TRBJ2-5, with no clear D. Matching the DNA end better, TRBJ2-7 makes the J call doubtful. The clonotype was recovered from an adult with an advanced solid tumor such as melanoma, head and neck, liver or kidney cancer. The material sequenced was CD4+ or CD8+ T cells sorted from blood, taken in a trial of the OX40 agonist ivuxolimab. Here the CDR3 DNA reads TGCGCCAGCAGCTTGGACCTCCAAGTCGGCTACGAGCAGTACTTC. Translated, it gives CASSLDLQVGYEQYF.